A single sample is the source of the 28 T cell receptor beta chains below, sequenced in a study of a mutant IDH1 vaccine in newly diagnosed glioma. For these TCRs, the target antigens are not known. Only in-frame clones appear in the TCRdb table, and some are missing; sequencing was by immunoSEQ multiplex PCR. Here the sample spans some 54,000 clones, 84% being singletons. Regarding time point: week 35, safety follow-up. All doses held 300 ug of mutant IDH1 20-mer peptide, with topical imiquimod. The specimen comprised PBMCs, sampled from a glioma patient whose treatment included an IDH1 peptide vaccine. These receptors were collected from a woman aged 18 to 35 with glioma.

The chain combines TRBV20-1 with TRBJ2-1, with unresolved D. CDR3 size: 11 residues. Per germline, CDR1 DFQATT and CDR2 SNEGSKA (reference sequence). V was cut by 6 bases and J by 6 bases, with 9 bases left in between. The DNA of the CDR3 is TGCAGTGCCACCACCTCCAATGAGCAGTTCTTC. This translates into CSATTSNEQFF.

This chain links TRBV27 with TRBJ2-1; 7 nucleotides agree with TRBD2. Germline CDR1 reads MNHEY; CDR2 reads SMNVEV (reference sequence). The trim removed 4 bases at V and 8 bases at J, leaving 11 bases unmatched. There are 15 residues in the CDR3. CDR3 loop: CASSYRAGVYHEQFF. The CDR3 nucleotides are TGTGCCAGCAGTTATCGCGCGGGAGTTTATCATGAGCAGTTCTTC.

This rearrangement joins TRBV19 to TRBJ1-2; D ambiguous. The V and J ends lost 1 base and 7 bases respectively, with 16 bases between them. The V gene's germline CDR1 is LNHDA and CDR2 SQIVND (reference sequence). The CDR3 is 15 amino acids. This CDR3 reads CASSIAPGEERGYTF. The CDR3 DNA is TGTGCCAGTAGTATAGCCCCCGGGGAGGAGCGTGGCTACACCTTC.

This clone has a handful of counts. J is TRBJ1-1 and V is TRBV30; D ambiguous. From germline, CDR1 is GTSNPN and CDR2 SVGIG (reference sequence). The CDR3 loop spans 12 amino acids. V was clipped by 2 bases and J by 8 bases, with 12 bases between them. CDR3 sequence: CAWSQVTAEAFF. The CDR3 nucleotides read TGTGCCTGGAGTCAAGTCACAGCAGAAGCTTTCTTT.

Comments on this clone: The identical CDR3 is also encoded by other nucleotide sequences in the sample. The chain links TRBV7-8 to TRBJ1-2; D call uncertain. The germline CDR1 and CDR2 sequences are SGHVS and FQNEAQ. The CDR3 loop spans 14 amino acids. The V and J ends lost 1 base and 2 bases respectively, with 8 bases between them. The CDR3 DNA sequence: TGTGCCAGCAGCTTAGGGACCGCGAACTATGGCTACACCTTC. This gives the protein CASSLGTANYGYTF.

This clone was observed once. The chain links TRBV19 to TRBJ1-2, with 8 bases that match TRBD1. V dropped 3 bases and J dropped 2; count of bases not matched to a gene: 5. Germline CDR1 reads LNHDA; CDR2 reads SQIVND (reference sequence). The CDR3 consists of 15 residues. The chain's CDR3 is CASSIGTGSNYGYTF. The CDR3 coding sequence is TGTGCCAGTAGTATCGGGACAGGTTCAAACTATGGCTACACCTTC. The full variable domain, completed using reference TRBV19 and TRBJ1-2, is DGGITQSPKYLFRKEGQNVTLSCEQNLNHDAMYWYRQDPGQGLRLIYYSQIVNDFQKGDIAEGYSVSREKKESFPLTVTSAQKNPTAFYLCASSIGTGSNYGYTFGSGTRLTVV.

This clone has more than one count but fewer than ten. In DNA, the CDR3 is TGTGCCAGCGGACTTCGATGGGGATCTGAAGCTTTCTTT. Its protein product is CASGLRWGSEAFF. The chain joins TRBV11-3 to TRBJ1-1; D remains unclear. V lost 8 bases and J lost 6, with 16 bases in between. Germline values: CDR1 SGHNT, CDR2 YENEEA. The CDR3 totals 13 residues.

The rearrangement uses TRBV7-3 and TRBJ2-2; D is undetermined. The CDR3 has 14 residues. The ends were cut back, 6 bases at V and 2 bases at J, with 10 bases in the middle. From germline, CDR1 is SGHTA and CDR2 FQGTGA. The DNA of the CDR3 is TGTGCCAGCAGTCCGGTGCCTAACACCGGGGAGCTGTTTTTT. This gives the protein CASSPVPNTGELFF.

This rearrangement joins TRBV19 to TRBJ2-7; weak D call: TRBD2 (7 bases). CDR1 LNHDA and CDR2 SQIVND come from the germline V gene (reference sequence). The CDR3 is 15 residues long. Between the trimmed V and J ends, which lost 5 bases and 6 bases, there was a span of 20 bases. CDR3 loop: CASSWEGGPVGEQYF. The DNA for the CDR3 is TGTGCCAGTAGTTGGGAGGGGGGTCCAGTGGGCGAGCAGTACTTC. Variable domain in full (rest from reference TRBV19 and TRBJ2-7): DGGITQSPKYLFRKEGQNVTLSCEQNLNHDAMYWYRQDPGQGLRLIYYSQIVNDFQKGDIAEGYSVSREKKESFPLTVTSAQKNPTAFYLCASSWEGGPVGEQYFGPGTRLTVT.

The chain is built from TRBV6-6 and TRBJ1-2, with D perhaps TRBD1 (5 bases). V dropped 7 bases and J dropped 3 bases, with 15 bases sitting between them. This CDR3 contains 14 residues. The germline CDR1 and CDR2 sequences are MNHNY and SVGAGI (reference sequence). The CDR3 DNA sequence: TGTGCCAGCACCCCGAAGGGGAGGTACTATGGCTACACCTTC. Translated: CASTPKGRYYGYTF.

The rearrangement uses TRBV2 and TRBJ1-2; D uncertain. The CDR3 contains 11 residues. Germline-derived CDR1 and CDR2 are SNHLY and FYNNEI. The V end lost 6 bases, the J end lost 9 bases, and 11 bases lay between the germline ends. As DNA, the CDR3 is TGTGCCAGCAGACAGCGAGGGAGCTACACCTTC. It codes for CASRQRGSYTF. The variable domain in full, completed from reference TRBV2 and TRBJ1-2, reads EPEVTQTPSHQVTQMGQEVILRCVPISNHLYFYWYRQILGQKVEFLVSFYNNEISEKSEIFDDQFSVERPDGSNFTLKIRSTKLEDSAMYFCASRQRGSYTFGSGTRLTVV.

V gene TRBV6-5 combines with J gene TRBJ2-7; tentatively, D is TRBD2 (6 bases). The CDR3 extends over 14 amino acids. CDR1 is MNHEY and CDR2 is SVGAGI in the germline V gene. V dropped 0 bases and J dropped 6 bases, with 12 bases sitting between them. Here the CDR3 reads CASSYSEGGFEQYF. CDR3 sequence (DNA): TGTGCCAGCAGTTACTCGGAGGGTGGATTCGAGCAGTACTTC.

V is TRBV6-1 and J is TRBJ1-5; D remains ambiguous. The V end was cut by 2 bases, the J end by 7 bases, with 15 bases between. There are 15 residues in the CDR3. Germline V lookup: CDR1 MNHNS, CDR2 SASEGT. The CDR3 DNA follows: TGTGCCAGCAGTGAACAGCGGACCTCTACCCAGCCCCAGCATTTT. Amino acids: CASSEQRTSTQPQHF.

The chain couples TRBV28 to TRBJ2-2; no clear D. Germline V gene lookup returns CDR1 MDHEN and CDR2 SYDVKM. The CDR3 covers 14 residues. The V and J ends lost 3 bases and 0 bases respectively, with 5 bases between them. Here the CDR3 reads CASSFTTNTGELFF. Here the CDR3 DNA reads TGTGCCAGCAGTTTCACAACGAACACCGGGGAGCTGTTTTTT.

The CDR3 bases are TGTGCCAGCTCAGTACCCGGGACAGGGACCCGTGGGCTGTTTTTT. This gives the protein CASSVPGTGTRGLFF. This chain uses TRBV18 with TRBJ1-4; 9 nucleotides line up with TRBD1. J lost 14 bases, V lost 5 bases, and 15 bases had no gene match. The CDR3 consists of 15 residues. From germline, CDR1 is KGHSH and CDR2 LQKENI.

The chain couples TRBV5-4 to TRBJ2-7; TRBD1 matches at 9 bases. The CDR3 totals 17 residues. Germline CDR1 SGHNT, CDR2 YYREEE (reference sequence). The junction had 14 bases not matched to a gene; V was cut back by 1 base and J by 6 bases. The CDR3 nucleotides are TGTGCCAGCAGCTTGCCCGGTTGGGGACAGGGCATTCCCGAGCAGTACTTC. Protein: CASSLPGWGQGIPEQYF.

J is TRBJ2-2 and V is TRBV10-3, with D unclear. Looked up from germline, CDR1 is ENHRY and CDR2 is SYGVKD. The germline V and J ends were trimmed by 6 bases and 1 base, with 12 bases remaining between them. The CDR3 runs to 15 residues. CDR3 DNA: TGTGCCATCAGGGACCCCCACGTGAACACCGGGGAGCTGTTTTTT. The encoded protein is CAIRDPHVNTGELFF.

The rearrangement links TRBV4-3 to TRBJ1-6, with D perhaps matching TRBD1 (5 bases). The CDR3 totals 15 residues. V lost 2 bases to trimming and J lost 7 bases, with 12 bases between them. CDR1 is LGHNA and CDR2 is YSLEER in the germline V gene. Written as DNA, the CDR3 is TGCGCCAGCAGCCAAAGGCAGGGTGGGAATTCACCCCTCCACTTT. It is translated as CASSQRQGGNSPLHF.

The V call is TRBV19, the J call TRBJ2-5; 9 bases map to TRBD2. Per germline, CDR1 LNHDA and CDR2 SQIVND (reference sequence). J lost 5 bases, V lost 9 bases, and 13 bases had no gene match. The CDR3 has 15 amino acids. Here the CDR3 reads CASRIAGALVETQYF. CDR3 DNA sequence: TGTGCCAGCCGTATAGCGGGGGCCCTCGTGGAGACCCAGTACTTC.

The chain employs TRBV6-5 and TRBJ1-5, with D unclear. Deletions cut 0 bases from V and 4 bases from J, with 7 bases between. The V gene's germline CDR1 is MNHEY and CDR2 SVGAGI. The CDR3 is made up of 14 amino acids. Here the CDR3 reads CASSYSGSNQPQHF. The CDR3 region has the DNA TGTGCCAGCAGTTACTCAGGGTCAAATCAGCCCCAGCATTTT.

The chain has TRBV27 and TRBJ1-1, with D possibly TRBD1 on 5 matching bases. Trimming left V 2 bases short and J 1 base short, with 8 bases between. Germline CDR1 is MNHEY and CDR2 is SMNVEV (reference sequence). The CDR3 totals 14 residues. CDR3: CASSLNGGNTEAFF. As DNA, the CDR3 is TGTGCCAGCAGTTTAAACGGGGGGAACACTGAAGCTTTCTTT.

V and J are TRBV15 and TRBJ2-5; 10 bases line up with TRBD2. Germline-derived CDR1 and CDR2 are LNHNV and YYDKDF (reference sequence). This CDR3 contains 16 residues. J lost 5 bases, V lost 2 bases, and 8 bases had no gene match. The CDR3 region has the DNA TGTGCCACCAGCAGACCTAAGCGGGGGGGTTCGGAGACCCAGTACTTC. This sequence encodes CATSRPKRGGSETQYF.

The chain employs TRBV12-5 and TRBJ2-7, with a tentative D call TRBD1 (6 bases). V was cut by 1 base and J by 3 bases, with 7 bases left in between. CDR3 length: 13 amino acids. CDR1 LGHNT and CDR2 FRNRAP come from the germline V gene. For the CDR3, the DNA is TGTGCTAGTGGTTTGGGGGACAACTACGAGCAGTACTTC. Translation: CASGLGDNYEQYF.

The genes are TRBV21-1 and TRBJ2-7; the tabulated D call, TRBD1, remains unverified against the DNA. TRBV21-1 is described as a pseudogene. The CDR3 runs to 14 residues. The CDR3, as DNA: TGTGCCAGCAGCGACAGGGGTTGGGCCTACGAGCAGTACTTC. This sequence encodes CASSDRGWAYEQYF.

The chain has TRBV5-1 and TRBJ1-2, with D possibly being TRBD1 (5 bases). V was shortened by 6 bases and J by 6 bases, with 18 bases between the two germline ends. This CDR3 has 14 amino acids. Germline V gives CDR1 SGHRS, CDR2 YFSETQ. CDR3 in DNA: TGCGCCAGCACCTCTGCAGGGTTGGGAGATGGCTACACCTTC. This encodes CASTSAGLGDGYTF.

V is TRBV9 and J is TRBJ2-3; tentative D call: TRBD2 (5 bases). CDR1 and CDR2 from the germline V gene are SGDLS and YYNGEE. V shed 2 bases and J shed 2 bases, with 12 bases lying between them. The CDR3 contains 15 residues. The CDR3 spells CASSVEGADTDTQYF. The CDR3 DNA is TGTGCCAGCAGCGTTGAGGGAGCGGACACAGATACGCAGTATTTT.

The chain combines TRBV7-2 with TRBJ2-3, with unresolved D. This CDR3 is built from 13 residues. Germline lookup yields CDR1 SGHTA and CDR2 FQGNSA. Trimming shortened V by 3 bases and J by 4 bases, and 8 bases separated the two germline ends. CDR3: CASSFPSSDTQYF. As DNA, the CDR3 is TGTGCCAGCAGCTTCCCCTCTTCAGATACGCAGTATTTT.

This clone was counted only a few times. The chain couples TRBV6-5 to TRBJ1-1, with 7 bases matching TRBD1. The germline CDR1 and CDR2 sequences are MNHEY and SVGAGI. The CDR3 runs to 15 residues. The V and J ends lost 2 bases and 5 bases, in that order; junction bases with no gene match: 8. CDR3 nucleotide sequence: TGTGCCAGCAGTTACGCGGGACAGCCGGGGACTGAAGCTTTCTTT. The encoded protein is CASSYAGQPGTEAFF.